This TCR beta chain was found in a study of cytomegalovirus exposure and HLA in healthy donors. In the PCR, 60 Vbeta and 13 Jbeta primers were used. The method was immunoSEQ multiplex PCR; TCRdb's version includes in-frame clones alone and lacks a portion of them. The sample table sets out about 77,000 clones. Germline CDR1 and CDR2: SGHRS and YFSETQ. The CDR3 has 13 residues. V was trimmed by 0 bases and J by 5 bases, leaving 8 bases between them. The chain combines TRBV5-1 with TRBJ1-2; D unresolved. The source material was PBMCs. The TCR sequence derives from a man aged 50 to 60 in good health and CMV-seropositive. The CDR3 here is CASSLDNGYGYTF. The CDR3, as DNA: TGCGCCAGCAGCTTGGATAACGGGTATGGCTACACCTTC. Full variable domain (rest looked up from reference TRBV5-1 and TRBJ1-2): KAGVTQTPRYLIKTRGQQVTLSCSPISGHRSVSWYQQTPGQGLQFLFEYFSETQRNKGNFPGRFSGRQFSNSRSEMNVSTLELGDSALYLCASSLDNGYGYTFGSGTRLTVV.